The present T cell receptor beta chain was sequenced within a study of T cell responses to AZD1222 COVID-19 vaccine. Study-wide points: All repertoire sampling was performed exclusively after the peak T cell response. Spike was spanned by vaccine-associated CD4 TCRs, which were dominant at 160-218 and 743-854.

Generated by immunoSEQ multiplex PCR, the TCRdb table keeps only in-frame clones and is missing some. Of about 130,000 clones in the sample, 90% are singletons; the top ten hold about 4.1%. To note about this clone: Its antigen is undetermined.

The sample here was peripheral blood, taken on day 0 of MenACWY control vaccination. This TCR derives from an adult in good health.

The DNA for the CDR3 is TGTGCCAGCAGTGAATTGGCAGGAGAGTACAATGAGCAGTTCTTC. Its protein is CASSELAGEYNEQFF. The V and J genes are TRBV6-1 and TRBJ2-1, with no clear D. Germline V gene lookup returns CDR1 MNHNS and CDR2 SASEGT. The CDR3 is 15 amino acids. V lost 2 bases, J lost 4 bases, and 12 bases lay in between.